This T cell receptor (beta chain) was observed in a study of cytomegalovirus exposure and HLA in healthy donors. The study ran its PCR with 60 Vbeta and 13 Jbeta primers. TCRdb keeps only in-frame clones here, not all; method: immunoSEQ multiplex PCR. The sample gives about 130,000 clones, 80% to 90% of which show up once; 11% is in the top ten. V was clipped by 10 bases and J by 5 bases, with 11 bases between them. The CDR3 has 11 amino acids. CDR1 MNHNY and CDR2 SVGAGI come from the germline V gene (reference sequence). The chain carries TRBV6-6 and TRBJ1-2, with a weak D call TRBD1 (6 bases). This TCR was sampled from a male donor in good health and CMV-seropositive. The source material was PBMCs. The CDR3 DNA sequence: TGTGCCACAACGACAGGATATGGCTACACCTTC. Translated, it gives CATTTGYGYTF.